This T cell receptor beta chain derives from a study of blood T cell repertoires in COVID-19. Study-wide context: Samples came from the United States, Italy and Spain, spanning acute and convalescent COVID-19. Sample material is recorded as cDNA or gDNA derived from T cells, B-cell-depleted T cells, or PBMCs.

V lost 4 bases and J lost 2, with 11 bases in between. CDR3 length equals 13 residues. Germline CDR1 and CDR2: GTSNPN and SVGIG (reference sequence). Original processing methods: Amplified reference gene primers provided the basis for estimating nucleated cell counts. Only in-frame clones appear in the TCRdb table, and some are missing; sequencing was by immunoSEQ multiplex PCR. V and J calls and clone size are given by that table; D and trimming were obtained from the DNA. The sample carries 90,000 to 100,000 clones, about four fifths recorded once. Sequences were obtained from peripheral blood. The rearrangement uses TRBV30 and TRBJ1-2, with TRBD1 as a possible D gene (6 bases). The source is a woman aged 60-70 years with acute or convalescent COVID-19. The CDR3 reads CAWNQDRNYGYTF. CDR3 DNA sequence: TGTGCCTGGAACCAGGACAGAAACTATGGCTACACCTTC.